The 30 T cell receptor beta chains below all came from one sample that was sequenced in a study of STAT5B mutations in CD4+ large granular lymphocyte leukemia. Libraries were prepared by immunoSEQ multiplex PCR; TCRdb keeps only in-frame clonotypes and omits some of them. The sample yields 30,000 or so clones, 76% seen once. Material: CD4+ T cells from blood buffy coats. These receptors were collected from a human donor in good health.

The CDR3 bases are TGTGCTAGTGGTTTGATGGGAGAGAGTGAGCAGTTCTTC. Encoded protein: CASGLMGESEQFF. The J gene is TRBJ2-1, the V gene TRBV12-5; D may be TRBD2 (5 bases). With 2 bases removed from V and 9 bases from J, the gap between germline ends came to 11 bases. In germline, CDR1 is LGHNT, CDR2 FRNRAP. CDR3 length: 13 amino acids.

This clone was observed a single time. The chain has TRBV21-1 and TRBJ2-3; the table's D call of TRBD1 was not tested on the DNA. TRBV21-1 is a pseudogene locus. This CDR3 comprises 16 residues. CDR3: CASTRGTGPMVDTQYF. CDR3 bases: TGTGCCAGCACCAGGGGGACGGGACCGATGGTGGATACGCAGTATTTT.

This clone has a single count. The V call is TRBV5-1, the J call TRBJ2-3; D possibly corresponds to TRBD2 (6 bases). Deletions cut 0 bases from V and 8 bases from J, with 19 bases between. The length of the CDR3 is 16 residues. CDR1 is SGHRS, CDR2 YFSETQ, per germline. The CDR3 sequence: CASSLEGDLPTGTQYF. Written as DNA, the CDR3 is TGCGCCAGCAGCTTGGAAGGGGACTTGCCGACGGGTACGCAGTATTTT.

This chain connects TRBV5-1 to TRBJ2-1, with 13 bases fitting TRBD2. V shed 3 bases and J 4 bases; nucleotides not matched to a gene: 1. The germline V gene has CDR1 SGHRS and CDR2 YFSETQ. The CDR3 has 15 amino acids. The CDR3 DNA sequence: TGCGCCAGCAGCTGGGGACTAGCGGGATACAATGAGCAGTTCTTC. This codes for CASSWGLAGYNEQFF.

The J gene is TRBJ2-3, the V gene TRBV5-1; D not certain. Trimming shortened V by 2 bases and J by 1 base, and 8 bases separated the two germline ends. Germline assignment: CDR1 SGHRS and CDR2 YFSETQ. CDR3 length: 14 residues. The CDR3 is CASSLETRTDTQYF. The DNA of the CDR3 is TGCGCCAGCAGCTTAGAGACCCGCACAGATACGCAGTATTTT. Drawing the rest from reference TRBV5-1 and TRBJ2-3, the complete variable domain is KAGVTQTPRYLIKTRGQQVTLSCSPISGHRSVSWYQQTPGQGLQFLFEYFSETQRNKGNFPGRFSGRQFSNSRSEMNVSTLELGDSALYLCASSLETRTDTQYFGPGTRLTVL.

The chain joins TRBV6-1 to TRBJ2-1, with 8 bases fitting TRBD2. Germline CDR1 is MNHNS and CDR2 is SASEGT. V trimming: 7 bases; J trimming: 2 bases; junction bases outside the gene matches: 7. This CDR3 has 15 residues. CDR3 sequence reads: CASKELLAAYNEQFF. The CDR3 DNA follows: TGTGCCAGCAAAGAGTTACTAGCGGCCTACAATGAGCAGTTCTTC.

The V gene is TRBV19, the J gene TRBJ2-5; 10 bases match TRBD1. CDR3 length equals 16 residues. With 1 base clipped from V and 5 bases from J, the junction kept 7 bases outside the gene matches. CDR1 is LNHDA and CDR2 is SQIVND in the germline V gene (reference sequence). The CDR3, as DNA: TGTGCCAGTAGTATAGGACCGGGACAGGGGTTCGAGACCCAGTACTTC. Protein product: CASSIGPGQGFETQYF.

The chain recombines TRBV19 with TRBJ2-3, with 9 positions matching TRBD1. The CDR3 covers 16 residues. Unmatched junction bases numbered 11, after V lost 6 bases and J lost 4 bases. The V gene's germline CDR1 is LNHDA and CDR2 SQIVND (reference sequence). CDR3 loop: CASRWSDRGFSDTQYF. For the CDR3, the DNA is TGTGCCAGTAGATGGAGTGACAGGGGGTTCTCAGATACGCAGTATTTT.

The V gene is TRBV18, the J gene TRBJ2-7, with 10 nucleotides matching TRBD2. Trimming removed 0 bases from V and 5 bases from J; junction bases left unmatched: 4. Germline V lookup: CDR1 KGHSH, CDR2 LQKENI. The CDR3 has 15 amino acids. The CDR3 DNA sequence: TGTGCCAGCTCACCACCGAGCGGGAGGGCCAACGAGCAGTACTTC. Its translation is CASSPPSGRANEQYF.

The chain combines TRBV18 with TRBJ1-5; D gene uncertain. The V gene lost 6 bases and the J gene lost 3 bases, with 15 bases spanning the gap. The CDR3 is 15 residues long. In germline, CDR1 is KGHSH, CDR2 LQKENI. CDR3 DNA: TGTGCCAGCTCGCCCGAAACGCTAAACAATCAGCCCCAGCATTTT. Its protein product is CASSPETLNNQPQHF.

V gene TRBV5-5 combines with J gene TRBJ2-7; D might be TRBD1 (6 bases). Trimming pared 2 bases from V and 5 bases from J, leaving 14 bases between. This CDR3 comprises 14 residues. Germline V lookup: CDR1 SGHKS, CDR2 YYEKEE (reference sequence). CDR3 amino acids: CASSFQGRGDEQYF. CDR3 DNA: TGTGCCAGCAGCTTCCAGGGGAGAGGCGACGAGCAGTACTTC.

The chain carries TRBV7-2 and TRBJ2-5; 10 bases are shared with TRBD2. This CDR3 comprises 17 residues. Germline CDR1 is SGHTA and CDR2 is FQGNSA. Germline trimming cut 2 bases from V and 5 bases from J; bases unmatched to any gene: 11. Here the CDR3 DNA reads TGTGCCAGCAGCTTATCGTCCAGCGGGGGGGCTTGGGAGACCCAGTACTTC. This translates into CASSLSSSGGAWETQYF. Combining the CDR3 with reference TRBV7-2 and TRBJ2-5 gives the whole variable domain GAGVSQSPSNKVTEKGKDVELRCDPISGHTALYWYRQSLGQGLEFLIYFQGNSAPDKSGLPSDRFSAERTGGSVSTLTIQRTQQEDSAVYLCASSLSSSGGAWETQYFGPGTRLLVL.

This clone was seen a single time. The chain joins TRBV30 to TRBJ1-5, with D possibly matching TRBD1 (5 bases). The ends were cut back, 4 bases at V and 2 bases at J, with 15 bases in the middle. CDR1 is GTSNPN and CDR2 is SVGIG in the germline V gene (reference sequence). The CDR3 is 15 amino acids. CDR3 nucleotides: TGTGCCTGGAATCCGGGCCCGGGGGGCAATCAGCCCCAGCATTTT. This gives the protein CAWNPGPGGNQPQHF.

The chain links TRBV29-1 to TRBJ2-2; D tentatively reads TRBD1 or TRBD2 (5 bases each). Trimming stripped 5 bases from V and 3 bases from J, with 13 bases between. From germline, CDR1 is SQVTM and CDR2 ANQGSEA. The CDR3 is 14 amino acids. The DNA of the CDR3 is TGCAGCGTTTCGCAAGGGACCTACACCGGGGAGCTGTTTTTT. This encodes CSVSQGTYTGELFF.

V is TRBV18 and J is TRBJ2-7; unclear D gene. The V gene's germline CDR1 is KGHSH and CDR2 LQKENI. The CDR3 totals 12 residues. V lost 5 bases and J 1 base, leaving 6 bases between the germline ends. In nucleotides, the CDR3 is TGTGCCAGCTCAGTACAATCCTACGAGCAGTACTTC. Its protein is CASSVQSYEQYF. The full variable domain, in which reference TRBV18 and TRBJ2-7 provide the parts outside the CDR3, is NAGVMQNPRHLVRRRGQEARLRCSPMKGHSHVYWYRQLPEEGLKFMVYLQKENIIDESGMPKERFSAEFPKEGPSILRIQQVVRGDSAAYFCASSVQSYEQYFGPGTRLTVT.

The CDR3 loop reads CASRSGIGSPLHF. The DNA for the CDR3 is TGTGCCAGCAGGTCAGGGATCGGGTCACCCCTCCACTTT. This chain joins TRBV6-5 and TRBJ1-6; maybe TRBD1 (5 bases). Per the germline V gene, CDR1 is MNHEY and CDR2 is SVGAGI. The CDR3 loop spans 13 amino acids. V lost 6 bases to trimming and J lost 10 bases, with 13 bases between them.

The chain joins TRBV7-2 to TRBJ2-5; D unclear. The CDR3 has 14 amino acids. Germline values: CDR1 SGHTA, CDR2 FQGNSA. V was pared by 5 bases and J by 1 base, with 11 bases between. The CDR3 region has the DNA TGTGCCAGCAGCCTGACAACTTTCCAAGAGACCCAGTACTTC. As protein: CASSLTTFQETQYF.

This clone was recorded a few times. The chain couples TRBV29-1 to TRBJ1-1; 8 bases match TRBD1. The CDR3 is 12 residues long. Germline V lookup: CDR1 SQVTM, CDR2 ANQGSEA. Losses at the gene ends were 2 bases for V and 10 bases for J; bases not matched to a gene: 6. The CDR3 protein is CSVEIGQGGAFF. The CDR3 DNA follows: TGCAGCGTTGAAATAGGACAGGGAGGAGCTTTCTTT.

The chain has TRBV7-9 and TRBJ2-6, with 9 bases that match TRBD1. Germline V gene sequence: CDR1 SEHNR, CDR2 FQNEAQ (reference sequence). Trimming took 6 bases from V and 1 from J; bases not matched to a gene: 10. CDR3 length equals 18 residues. The chain's CDR3 is CASSYRQGGVSGANVLTF. CDR3 nucleotides: TGTGCCAGCAGTTATAGACAGGGGGGGGTATCTGGGGCCAACGTCCTGACTTTC.

V usage is TRBV4-2 and J usage is TRBJ2-1; D remains unclear. Germline CDR1 reads LGHNA; CDR2 reads YNFKEQ. The CDR3 spans 16 residues. The V gene lost 0 bases and the J gene lost 6 bases, with 15 bases spanning the gap. CDR3 amino acids: CASSQDLGIGSNEQFF. Written as DNA, the CDR3 is TGTGCCAGCAGCCAAGACCTAGGGATCGGCTCCAATGAGCAGTTCTTC.

This clone was counted a few times. The genes are TRBV7-9 and TRBJ1-4; D may be TRBD1 (5 bases). V gave up 1 base and J gave up 8 bases, with 11 bases separating them. This CDR3 region has 14 residues. Germline V gene sequence: CDR1 SEHNR, CDR2 FQNEAQ (reference sequence). In nucleotides, the CDR3 is TGTGCCAGCAGCTTAGATGGGGGTGGAGAAAAACTGTTTTTT. Its translation is CASSLDGGGEKLFF.

The rearrangement joins TRBV7-2 to TRBJ2-3, with D perhaps TRBD1 or TRBD2 (6 bases each). Trimming cost V 3 bases and J 5 bases, with 12 bases left between them. This CDR3 has 14 amino acids. Germline CDR1 SGHTA, CDR2 FQGNSA. This CDR3 is CASSFDRRGDTQYF. The CDR3 DNA is TGTGCCAGCAGCTTTGACAGGCGGGGAGATACGCAGTATTTT.

The chain is built from TRBV7-2 and TRBJ2-7; 7 bases map to TRBD1. The CDR3 contains 14 residues. After removal of 0 bases from V and 1 base from J, the junction contained 0 bases not matched to a gene. Germline V gene data show CDR1 as SGHTA and CDR2 as FQGNSA. Written as DNA, the CDR3 is TGTGCCAGCAGCTTAGCGACAGGGTCCTACGAGCAGTACTTC. Protein product: CASSLATGSYEQYF.

This chain uses TRBV7-2 with TRBJ1-5; 8 bases agree with TRBD1. With 3 bases clipped from V and 5 bases from J, the junction kept 6 bases outside the gene matches. Germline lookup yields CDR1 SGHTA and CDR2 FQGNSA. This CDR3 has 15 amino acids. CDR3 in DNA: TGTGCCAGCAGCTTCGACGGACAGGGAGATCAGCCCCAGCATTTT. Protein sequence: CASSFDGQGDQPQHF.

The chain employs TRBV21-1 and TRBJ2-5; TRBD1 is the table's D call, not checked against the DNA. TRBV21-1 is assigned pseudogene status. CDR3 length equals 16 residues. The CDR3 DNA is TGTGCCAGCAGCAAAGCTCGGGACAGGGGTTCAGAGACCCAGTACTTC. Its protein product is CASSKARDRGSETQYF.

The chain is built from TRBV6-1 and TRBJ2-2; D is unclear. Germline V gene data show CDR1 as MNHNS and CDR2 as SASEGT. CDR3 length equals 14 residues. Trimming stripped 7 bases from V and 0 bases from J, with 9 bases between. The CDR3 DNA reads as TGTGCCAGCATTCTCCGGGCGAACACCGGGGAGCTGTTTTTT. It codes for CASILRANTGELFF.

V gene TRBV27 combines with J gene TRBJ2-1, with TRBD1 matching 8 bases. Germline CDR1 and CDR2: MNHEY and SMNVEV (reference sequence). The trim removed 7 bases at V and 7 bases at J, leaving 9 bases unmatched. The CDR3 runs to 14 residues. The CDR3 loop reads CASTADRVRNEQFF. The CDR3 DNA reads as TGTGCCAGCACCGCGGACAGGGTTAGAAATGAGCAGTTCTTC.

J is TRBJ2-2 and V is TRBV28; 7 bases map to TRBD2. Trimming cost V 2 bases and J 4 bases; bases outside gene matches: 7. Germline CDR1 and CDR2: MDHEN and SYDVKM. The CDR3 totals 16 residues. In nucleotides, the CDR3 is TGTGCCAGCAGTTTAATGGCGGGAGTGGCCACCGGGGAGCTGTTTTTT. This sequence encodes CASSLMAGVATGELFF.

V and J are TRBV2 and TRBJ2-7; the D gene could be TRBD1 or TRBD2 (6 bases each). The length of the CDR3 is 15 residues. Germline V gene sequence: CDR1 SNHLY, CDR2 FYNNEI. V dropped 1 base and J dropped 3 bases, with 13 bases sitting between them. Written as DNA, the CDR3 is TGTGCCAGCAGTGAAGAAGGGGGGCGGGGCTACGAGCAGTACTTC. This sequence encodes CASSEEGGRGYEQYF.

The chain employs TRBV30 and TRBJ1-2; 8 bases agree with TRBD1. This CDR3 is 16 amino acids long. The trim removed 3 bases at V and 2 bases at J, leaving 11 bases unmatched. CDR1 GTSNPN and CDR2 SVGIG come from the germline V gene (reference sequence). The CDR3 sequence: CAWRRDRTYLNYGYTF. In nucleotides, the CDR3 is TGTGCCTGGAGACGGGACAGGACCTATCTAAACTATGGCTACACCTTC.